The TCR beta chain under discussion was sequenced for a study of control samples from healthy donors and cancer patients. The data were produced by immunoSEQ multiplex PCR, yet TCRdb's version contains in-frame clones alone and is incomplete. The sample yields over 200,000 clones, about four fifths seen once. CDR3 length equals 15 residues. The V gene's germline CDR1 is SGHNT and CDR2 YYREEE (reference sequence). V shed 3 bases, J shed 5 bases, and the junction held 8 bases outside the gene matches. V is TRBV5-4 and J is TRBJ2-3, with TRBD2 matching 8 bases. This sequence originates from a woman aged 55-70 years with lung cancer. Sequencing used PBMCs. CDR3 in amino acids: CASSSHREGVDTQYF. In nucleotides, the CDR3 is TGTGCCAGCAGCTCCCATCGGGAGGGGGTAGATACGCAGTATTTT.